The sequence of this T cell receptor beta chain was determined in a study of beta chain features in type 1 diabetes. Whole-study results and caveats: Shorter TCRB CDR3s, moderately but significantly so, marked every one of the four CD4+ subsets in Type 1 diabetes patients. Type 1 diabetes patients had fewer VDJ junction insertions and more deletions. The naive, central memory and Treg TCRB repertoires of patients appeared to be more similar to one another than those of healthy donors.

A remark on this clone: Its antigen is not identified.

Germline V gene data show CDR1 as MNHNS and CDR2 as SASEGT. CDR3 length equals 14 residues. Trimming took 6 bases from V and 2 from J, leaving 13 bases between them. As every portion of the isolated RNA was reverse transcribed, the sequencing read expressed TCRB transcripts. Produced via immunoSEQ multiplex PCR; TCRdb's table is partial and in-frame only. The sample lists under 70,000 clones; 63% were seen once. A sort by CD45RO/CCR7/CD25/CD127/CD95/CD27 yielded CD4+ naive, central memory, regulatory and stem cell-like memory cells. The sequence was obtained from a woman in her 30s with type 1 diabetes. Sequencing used stem cell memory CD4+ T cells from blood. This chain connects TRBV6-1 to TRBJ1-1, with TRBD1 as a possible D gene (5 bases). As DNA, the CDR3 is TGTGCCAGCAGGGGAGGGAGGGGCAACACTGAAGCTTTCTTT. It codes for CASRGGRGNTEAFF.